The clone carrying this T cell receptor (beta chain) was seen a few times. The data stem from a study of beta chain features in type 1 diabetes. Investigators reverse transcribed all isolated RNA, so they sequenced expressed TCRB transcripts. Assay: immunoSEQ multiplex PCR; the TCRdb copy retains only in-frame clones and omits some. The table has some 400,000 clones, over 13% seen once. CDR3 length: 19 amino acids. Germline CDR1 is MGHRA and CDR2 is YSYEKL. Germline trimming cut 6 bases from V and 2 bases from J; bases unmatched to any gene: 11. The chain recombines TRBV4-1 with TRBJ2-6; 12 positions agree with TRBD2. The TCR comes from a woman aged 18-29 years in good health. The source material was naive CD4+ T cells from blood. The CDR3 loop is CASRRGLAGSEAGANVLTF. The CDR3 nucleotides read TGCGCCAGCAGACGCGGACTAGCGGGATCTGAGGCTGGGGCCAACGTCCTGACTTTC.